This note documents a single TCR delta chain sequence. This clone showed up just a few times. The antigen it binds to is not known. This DNA translates differently at residue 11 from the TCRdb protein, which is that of a much larger clone; a read error is likely, and the protein shown is the DNA's own translation. The sequencer listed for this sample is Illumina MiSeq. TCRdb called clones anew from the public reads via CATT; matching DNA rows were later pooled. This sample lists 3,300 or so delta-chain clones; almost 4% were detected once. Of the sample, approximately 15% is held by the ten largest clones. The CDR3 starts with the cysteine, ends with the phenylalanine, and has 14 residues. The CDR3 DNA has 42 bases and is translated from base 1. The germline V gene provides CDR1 GEAIGNYY and CDR2 EKD. The data belong to a study of gamma-delta chains in newborns, infants, children (dated by TCRdb to the late 2010s). Regarding the complete study: According to the study title, microbial exposure causes polyclonal expansion of innate gammadelta T cells right after birth. The study examined the way microbial exposure affected innate gammadelta T cell populations in human newborns right after birth.

The chain uses TRDV2 and TRDJ2; 8 bases in between match TRDD3. The sequenced sample was blood. The TCR comes from a child who was a newborn, infant or young child, either healthy, febrile or measles-vaccinated (not recorded which). The CDR3 in this case is CACDTWGYTARLFF. DNA sequence: TGTGCCTGTGACACCTGGGGATACACAGCACGACTCTTCTTT.